These 32 T cell receptor beta chains were sequenced from one sample in a study of control samples from healthy donors and cancer patients (TCRdb year 2020). The method was the immunoSEQ multiplex PCR assay. The source is immuneACCESS, and TCRdb retained only in-frame sequences with V and J called. Part of the clones is not carried over; for the studies checked, unresolved V genes explain less than half of this, and the remainder is unexplained. The sample table shows over 110,000 clones, and around nine tenths are seen once. The ten largest clones represent approximately 8.6% of the sample. Sequencing input: blood. The receptors here all came from a young woman in good health.

This rearrangement joins TRBV30 to TRBJ2-2; tentatively, D is TRBD1 (5 bases). Germline CDR1 reads GTSNPN; CDR2 reads SVGIG (reference sequence). The CDR3 covers 16 residues. V was clipped by 3 bases and J by 1 base, with 15 bases between them. In nucleotides, the CDR3 is TGTGCCTGGAGGGTGCAGGGTAGTTGGAACACCGGGGAGCTGTTTTTT. Translated, it gives CAWRVQGSWNTGELFF.

The CDR3, as DNA: TGTGCCAGCACTGGGGGCTCCTACAATGAGCAGTTCTTC. Its translation is CASTGGSYNEQFF. This rearrangement joins TRBV2 to TRBJ2-1, with D perhaps TRBD1 or TRBD2 (5 bases each). This CDR3 has 13 amino acids. With 7 bases removed from V and 0 bases from J, the gap between germline ends came to 7 bases. Germline V gene data show CDR1 as SNHLY and CDR2 as FYNNEI. The whole variable domain, filled in from reference TRBV2 and TRBJ2-1, reads EPEVTQTPSHQVTQMGQEVILRCVPISNHLYFYWYRQILGQKVEFLVSFYNNEISEKSEIFDDQFSVERPDGSNFTLKIRSTKLEDSAMYFCASTGGSYNEQFFGPGTRLTVL.

This chain links TRBV6-1 with TRBJ1-2; unclear D gene. Germline CDR1 reads MNHNS; CDR2 reads SASEGT. Between the trimmed V and J ends, which lost 1 base and 4 bases, there was a span of 4 bases. The CDR3 length is 12 residues. The CDR3 loop reads CASSEEGYGYTF. The DNA for the CDR3 is TGTGCCAGCAGTGAAGAAGGCTATGGCTACACCTTC.

This sequence joins TRBV5-4 and TRBJ1-2; 7 bases align to TRBD1. This CDR3 has 13 residues. The V segment lost 0 bases and the J segment 7 bases; nucleotides outside the gene matches: 3. From germline, CDR1 is SGHNT and CDR2 YYREEE (reference sequence). The CDR3 DNA is TGTGCCAGCAGCTTGGTACAGGGGTCTGGCTACACCTTC. Translated, it gives CASSLVQGSGYTF.

The rearrangement uses TRBV30 and TRBJ1-4; 10 bases align to TRBD1. V was clipped by 4 bases and J by 7 bases; unmatched bases: 12. The CDR3 has 16 residues. Germline CDR1 and CDR2: GTSNPN and SVGIG (reference sequence). The CDR3 DNA reads TGTGCCTGGAATACTCCTGACAGGGGGCAGGTTGAAAAACTGTTTTTT. Residues: CAWNTPDRGQVEKLFF.

The chain is built from TRBV3-1 (or the pseudogene TRBV3-2) and TRBJ2-5; possible D gene TRBD2, 6 bases. V lost 3 bases and J lost 1, with 15 bases in between. From germline, CDR1 is LGHDT and CDR2 YNNKEL (reference sequence). This CDR3 is 16 amino acids long. The CDR3 sequence is CASSQAAGGPQETQYF. CDR3 DNA: TGTGCCAGCAGCCAGGCAGCGGGCGGGCCCCAAGAGACCCAGTACTTC.

V and J are TRBV5-1 and TRBJ1-3; 7 bases line up with TRBD1. V shed 5 bases, J shed 0 bases, and the junction held 8 bases outside the gene matches. CDR1 and CDR2 (germline): SGHRS, YFSETQ. CDR3 size: 16 residues. The CDR3 loop reads CASRETTGSSGNTIYF. The CDR3 coding sequence is TGCGCCAGCAGGGAAACGACAGGGAGCTCTGGAAACACCATATATTTT.

This clone was detected only once. V gene TRBV5-6 combines with J gene TRBJ2-7; weak D call: TRBD1 (6 bases). Germline CDR1 and CDR2: SGHDT and YYEEEE. CDR3 size: 14 residues. V was pared by 2 bases and J by 2 bases, with 11 bases between. In DNA, the CDR3 is TGTGCCAGCAGCTTCGAGACAGGAGCCTACGAGCAGTACTTC. This encodes CASSFETGAYEQYF. The variable domain in full, with the rest retrieved from reference TRBV5-6 and TRBJ2-7, is DAGVTQSPTHLIKTRGQQVTLRCSPKSGHDTVSWYQQALGQGPQFIFQYYEEEERQRGNFPDRFSGHQFPNYSSELNVNALLLGDSALYLCASSFETGAYEQYFGPGTRLTVT.

The chain joins TRBV3-1 (or the pseudogene TRBV3-2) to TRBJ1-6; D is unclear. The V gene's germline CDR1 is LGHDT and CDR2 YNNKEL (reference sequence). Between the trimmed V and J ends, which lost 1 base and 10 bases, there was a span of 5 bases. This CDR3 is built from 12 residues. The CDR3 sequence: CASSQGESPLHF. CDR3 sequence (DNA): TGTGCCAGCAGCCAAGGAGAATCACCCCTCCACTTT.

This clone was counted a few times. The rearrangement links TRBV18 to TRBJ2-7; D possibly corresponds to TRBD1 (5 bases). Germline CDR1 and CDR2: KGHSH and LQKENI. Trimming cost V 4 bases and J 3 bases, with 10 bases left between them. There are 13 residues in the CDR3. The CDR3 protein is CASSLSTVYEQYF. CDR3 nucleotide sequence: TGTGCCAGCTCACTATCGACAGTCTACGAGCAGTACTTC.

The chain links TRBV18 to TRBJ2-5, with D possibly called TRBD1 or TRBD2 (5 bases each). In germline, CDR1 is KGHSH, CDR2 LQKENI. CDR3 size: 15 residues. Trimming left V 0 bases short and J 5 bases short, with 13 bases between. The CDR3 sequence: CASSPPVGARETQYF. DNA for the CDR3: TGTGCCAGCTCACCACCTGTCGGGGCTAGGGAGACCCAGTACTTC.

V is TRBV27 and J is TRBJ1-2; D not certain. The CDR3 is 13 amino acids. V shed 2 bases and J shed 1 base, with 5 bases lying between them. Germline CDR1 and CDR2: MNHEY and SMNVEV (reference sequence). The CDR3 protein is CASSLQDNYGYTF. The CDR3, as DNA: TGTGCCAGCAGTTTACAGGATAACTATGGCTACACCTTC.

The chain recombines TRBV6-5 with TRBJ2-7, with 7 bases identical to TRBD2. The V gene's germline CDR1 is MNHEY and CDR2 SVGAGI. Trimming cost V 0 bases and J 3 bases; bases outside gene matches: 8. This CDR3 contains 16 residues. CDR3 sequence reads: CASSYSKGRGSYEQYF. The CDR3 DNA follows: TGTGCCAGCAGTTACTCGAAAGGGCGGGGGAGCTACGAGCAGTACTTC.

The chain carries TRBV27 and TRBJ1-5, with 8 bases lining up with TRBD1. The length of the CDR3 is 15 residues. V gave up 4 bases and J gave up 5 bases; unmatched junction bases: 7. CDR1 is MNHEY, CDR2 SMNVEV, per germline (reference sequence). CDR3 amino acids: CASSSPGQAHQPQHF. The DNA for the CDR3 is TGTGCCAGCAGTTCTCCGGGACAGGCTCATCAGCCCCAGCATTTT.

The chain recombines TRBV7-9 with TRBJ2-3; no firm D call. Germline CDR1 reads SEHNR; CDR2 reads FQNEAQ (reference sequence). V was shortened by 0 bases and J by 0 bases, with 4 bases between the two germline ends. This CDR3 comprises 14 residues. CDR3 coding DNA: TGTGCCAGCAGCTTAGCAGGTAGCACAGATACGCAGTATTTT. Protein: CASSLAGSTDTQYF.

This chain connects TRBV11-2 to TRBJ2-1; TRBD2 is a possible D gene (6 bases). V was pared by 1 base and J by 3 bases, with 19 bases between. The CDR3 runs 18 residues. Germline V lookup: CDR1 SGHAT, CDR2 FQNNGV. Here the CDR3 DNA reads TGTGCCAGCAGCTTAGTGACCGGCCGGACTACCGGCTACAATGAGCAGTTCTTC. Its protein is CASSLVTGRTTGYNEQFF.

J is TRBJ2-3 and V is TRBV29-1; 9 positions match TRBD2. Germline V gives CDR1 SQVTM, CDR2 ANQGSEA. The CDR3 is 15 amino acids. Trimming took 2 bases from V and 2 from J; bases not matched to a gene: 5. DNA for the CDR3: TGCAGCGTTGAACGGCGGGAGGGCCTCACAGATACGCAGTATTTT. It yields the protein CSVERREGLTDTQYF.

The count of this clone is one. V and J are TRBV29-1 and TRBJ1-1; no definite D call. Trimming pared 6 bases from V and 1 base from J, leaving 6 bases between. The V gene's germline CDR1 is SQVTM and CDR2 ANQGSEA. The CDR3 sequence is 11 residues long. The CDR3, as DNA: TGCAGCGTAAAAGAGAACACTGAAGCTTTCTTT. It specifies CSVKENTEAFF.

The chain's CDR3 is CASSLTGDGDTEAFF. As DNA, the CDR3 is TGTGCCAGCAGCTTAACAGGGGATGGAGACACTGAAGCTTTCTTT. The V and J genes are TRBV7-3 and TRBJ1-1; the D gene is possibly TRBD1 (5 bases). Germline CDR1 reads SGHTA; CDR2 reads FQGTGA. This CDR3 region has 15 residues. V shed 0 bases and J shed 3 bases, with 11 bases lying between them.

The gene calls are TRBV2 and TRBJ2-5; no firm D call. Germline CDR1 reads SNHLY; CDR2 reads FYNNEI. CDR3 length: 13 residues. Trimming removed 6 bases from V and 2 bases from J, with 10 bases in between. The DNA of the CDR3 is TGTGCCAGCAGCCCTCGGGTTCAAGAGACCCAGTACTTC. Translating gives CASSPRVQETQYF.

The genes are TRBV30 and TRBJ1-5; 7 bases are shared with TRBD1. The ends lost 6 bases at V and 4 bases at J; junction bases unmatched: 6. The germline CDR1 and CDR2 sequences are GTSNPN and SVGIG (reference sequence). CDR3 size: 13 residues. The CDR3, as DNA: TGTGCCTGTAGGACAGGATCGAATCAGCCCCAGCATTTT. It codes for CACRTGSNQPQHF.

J is TRBJ1-2 and V is TRBV14; no clear D. Trimming stripped 4 bases from V and 2 bases from J, with 11 bases between. The CDR3 has 14 residues. Germline loops: CDR1 SGHDN, CDR2 FVKESK. Here the CDR3 reads CASSPRHGNYGYTF. The CDR3 DNA reads as TGTGCCAGCAGCCCCCGACACGGGAACTATGGCTACACCTTC. The full variable domain, completed using reference TRBV14 and TRBJ1-2, is EAGVTQFPSHSVIEKGQTVTLRCDPISGHDNLYWYRRVMGKEIKFLLHFVKESKQDESGMPNNRFLAERTGGTYSTLKVQPAELEDSGVYFCASSPRHGNYGYTFGSGTRLTVV.

Only one count was recorded for this clone. The rearrangement uses TRBV11-3 and TRBJ2-1, with 7 bases that match TRBD2. CDR3 size: 15 residues. CDR1 is SGHNT, CDR2 YENEEA, per germline. Unmatched junction bases numbered 9, after V lost 5 bases and J lost 5 bases. CDR3 residues: CASSLHSGPNNEQFF. As DNA, the CDR3 is TGTGCCAGCAGCCTCCATAGCGGGCCGAACAATGAGCAGTTCTTC.

The V call is TRBV5-8, the J call TRBJ2-1; TRBD2 aligns across 9 bases. The V gene end was trimmed by 4 bases and the J gene end by 8 bases; junction bases not matched to a gene: 10. The CDR3 spans 15 residues. Germline-derived CDR1 and CDR2 are SGHTS and YDEGEE. In nucleotides, the CDR3 is TGTGCCAGCAGCCACGGTGCGGGGGGGCGGCATGAGCAGTTCTTC. Translated: CASSHGAGGRHEQFF.

CDR3 DNA sequence: TGTGCCACCGCCCCTGGCGGCGTACAAGAGACCCAGTACTTC. Translating gives CATAPGGVQETQYF. The chain uses TRBV19 and TRBJ2-5; D remains ambiguous. V was pared by 10 bases and J by 2 bases, with 17 bases between. Germline V gene lookup returns CDR1 LNHDA and CDR2 SQIVND (reference sequence). The CDR3 is 14 residues long.

V gene TRBV7-9 combines with J gene TRBJ2-6, with TRBD1 as a possible D gene (5 bases). The CDR3 is made up of 17 amino acids. V lost 4 bases and J 0 bases, leaving 13 bases between the germline ends. Germline V gene sequence: CDR1 SEHNR, CDR2 FQNEAQ (reference sequence). CDR3: CASSSNLGDSGANVLTF. As DNA, the CDR3 is TGTGCCAGCAGCTCTAATTTAGGGGACTCTGGGGCCAACGTCCTGACTTTC.

V and J are TRBV6-5 and TRBJ1-1; D is undetermined. The CDR3 loop spans 14 amino acids. V was clipped by 6 bases and J by 4 bases, with 15 bases between them. CDR1 and CDR2 from the germline V gene are MNHEY and SVGAGI. In DNA form, the CDR3 reads TGTGCCAGCAGAATCGACCCCCCGGCCACTGAAGCTTTCTTT. Protein product: CASRIDPPATEAFF.

The V gene is TRBV24-1, the J gene TRBJ2-5; 8 bases are shared with TRBD1. Per the germline V gene, CDR1 is KGHDR and CDR2 is SFDVKD. The CDR3 loop spans 15 amino acids. With V trimmed by 4 bases and J by 5 bases, 8 bases remained unmatched. The DNA for the CDR3 is TGTGCCACCAGTGACCCGACAGGGGCTGGTGAGACCCAGTACTTC. This encodes CATSDPTGAGETQYF.

This clone has a handful of counts. This chain joins TRBV30 and TRBJ1-5; D is possibly TRBD1 (5 bases). CDR1 GTSNPN and CDR2 SVGIG come from the germline V gene (reference sequence). V lost 0 bases and J lost 7, with 13 bases in between. The CDR3 runs 14 residues. The CDR3 bases are TGTGCCTGGAGTGTGCGGGGCACGGGGCAGCCCCAGCATTTT. Encoded protein: CAWSVRGTGQPQHF. Filled out from reference TRBV30 and TRBJ1-5, the complete variable domain reads SQTIHQWPATLVQPVGSPLSLECTVEGTSNPNLYWYRQAAGRGLQLLFYSVGIGQISSEVPQNLSASRPQDRQFILSSKKLLLSDSGFYLCAWSVRGTGQPQHFGDGTRLSIL.

The chain combines TRBV11-2 with TRBJ2-6; no clear D. The V end was cut by 6 bases, the J end by 0 bases, with 9 bases between. This CDR3 comprises 15 residues. Germline CDR1 and CDR2: SGHAT and FQNNGV. In DNA form, the CDR3 reads TGTGCCAGCAGACACACAGCCTCTGGGGCCAACGTCCTGACTTTC. This encodes CASRHTASGANVLTF.

The chain joins TRBV2 to TRBJ1-5, with D uncertain. The V end lost 6 bases, the J end lost 0 bases, and 6 bases lay between the germline ends. This CDR3 spans 13 amino acids. CDR1 is SNHLY and CDR2 is FYNNEI in the germline V gene. The CDR3: CASRTDSNQPQHF. CDR3 sequence (DNA): TGTGCCAGCAGGACGGATAGCAATCAGCCCCAGCATTTT. Looking up the rest from reference TRBV2 and TRBJ1-5 gives the full variable domain: EPEVTQTPSHQVTQMGQEVILRCVPISNHLYFYWYRQILGQKVEFLVSFYNNEISEKSEIFDDQFSVERPDGSNFTLKIRSTKLEDSAMYFCASRTDSNQPQHFGDGTRLSIL.

The rearrangement joins TRBV10-3 to TRBJ1-1; D is ambiguous. Trimming shortened V by 6 bases and J by 3 bases, and 17 bases separated the two germline ends. The CDR3 runs 15 residues. CDR1 ENHRY and CDR2 SYGVKD come from the germline V gene. CDR3 loop: CAIRDKDPGDTEAFF. DNA of the CDR3: TGTGCCATCAGAGATAAGGACCCCGGGGACACTGAAGCTTTCTTT.